These 13 T cell receptor beta chains came from one sample sequenced in a study of tumor-infiltrating lymphocytes in primary liver carcinoma. TCR beta cDNA came from approximately 490 ng total RNA, primed with a constant-region primer. Slightly modified ARM-PCR, run as three nested multiplex PCR rounds, produced the TCR beta libraries. TRBV1-TRBV30 forward primers paired with a C-beta reverse primer were used in the first two PCR rounds, which ran about 11 cycles each. TCRdb processed the multiplex PCR reads anew with MiXCR; each CDR3 protein has one entry. Of about 310,000 distinct CDR3 sequences listed, over 55% are singletons. Unsorted whole blood yielded blood RNA, and germline DNA was extracted as well. Sequenced material: peripheral blood. These receptors all stem from a man in his forties with primary liver carcinoma and hepatitis B virus infection.

To note about this clonotype: A much bigger clone sits one base away, suggesting this may be a read error. It is likely a read error, because the conserved phenylalanine at the end of the CDR3 is missing. The chain recombines TRBV12-3 or TRBV12-4 with TRBJ2-6, with D tentatively TRBD2 (5 bases). The CDR3 loop spans 16 amino acids. The ends were cut back, 3 bases at V and 0 bases at J, with 9 bases in the middle. CDR3 nucleotide sequence: TGTGCCAGCAGTTTGGACTCAAACTCTGGGGCCAACGTCCTGACTCTC. Protein sequence: CASSLDSNSGANVLTL.

This sequence joins TRBV6-6 and TRBJ2-5, with D possibly matching TRBD2 (7 bases). Trimming stripped 4 bases from V and 4 bases from J, with 16 bases between. The CDR3 totals 15 residues. CDR1 and CDR2 (germline): MNHNY, SVGAGI (reference sequence). The CDR3 loop reads CASSSREGGRETQYF. The CDR3 DNA reads TGTGCCAGCAGTTCCAGGGAGGGGGGCCGAGAGACCCAGTACTTC.

The CDR3 is CASSLPGTGVHVQYF. Here the CDR3 DNA reads TGTGCCAGCAGTTTGCCCGGGACAGGGGTACACGTGCAGTACTTC. The chain recombines TRBV28 with TRBJ2-7, with TRBD1 matching over 10 bases. J lost 9 bases, V lost 3 bases, and 11 bases had no gene match. The V gene's germline CDR1 is MDHEN and CDR2 SYDVKM. The CDR3 runs to 15 residues.

On this clonotype: Possible read error: a much larger clone is one base away. The chain employs TRBV6-1 and TRBJ1-5; 9 nucleotides line up with TRBD1. The V gene end was trimmed by 1 base and the J gene end by 1 base; junction bases not matched to a gene: 11. The CDR3 consists of 19 residues. CDR1 and CDR2 from the germline V gene are MNHNS and SASEGT. The CDR3 DNA reads as TGTGCCAGCAGTGAAGGTCTCCTCGACAGGGGGATAAGCAATCAGCCCCAGCATTTT. The encoded protein is CASSEGLLDRGISNQPQHF.

This clonotype has only one observation. One end of the junction varies from germline; a read error may be responsible. The chain is built from TRBV11-1 and TRBJ2-1; D unclear. Germline V lookup: CDR1 SGHAT, CDR2 FQDESV (reference sequence). The CDR3 sequence is 13 residues long. This CDR3 is CTSSAEPYNEQFF. The CDR3 region has the DNA TGTACCAGCAGCGCGGAGCCCTACAATGAACAGTTCTTC.

Note on this clonotype: Being one base from a much bigger clone, this may be a read error. V and J are TRBV12-3 or TRBV12-4 and TRBJ2-1; D tentatively fits TRBD1 or TRBD2 (5 bases each). This CDR3 spans 16 amino acids. Trimming took 6 bases from V and 0 from J, leaving 15 bases between them. CDR3 amino acids: CASRTWDGGSYNEQFF. As DNA, the CDR3 is TGTGCCAGCAGAACATGGGACGGAGGCTCCTACAATGAGCAGTTCTTC.

As concerns this clonotype: A junction end diverges from the germline sequence, so it may reflect a read error. V is TRBV5-1 and J is TRBJ2-2; 9 bases fit TRBD2. The germline gives CDR1 SGHRS, CDR2 YFSETQ. The CDR3 has 15 residues. The CDR3 loop is CASIAGGKKTGELFF. The CDR3 region has the DNA TGTGCCAGTATTGCGGGAGGGAAGAAGACCGGGGAGCTGTTTTTT.

Concerning this clonotype: A much larger clone differs by one base, so this may be a read error. This rearrangement joins TRBV12-3 or TRBV12-4 to TRBJ1-2; no reliable D call. V was pared by 6 bases and J by 10 bases, with 15 bases between. The CDR3 sequence is 12 residues long. This chain's CDR3 is CASSPQRTDYTF. Written as DNA, the CDR3 is TGTGCCAGCAGCCCCCAAAGGACTGACTACACCTTC.

This clonotype appeared once. V gene TRBV29-1 combines with J gene TRBJ1-1; D not resolved. CDR3 length: 11 residues. V lost 6 bases and J lost 7, with 12 bases in between. Germline V lookup: CDR1 SQVTM, CDR2 ANQGSEA. CDR3 DNA: TGCAGCGTCCGCGATAGCATTGAAGCTTTCTTT. It is translated as CSVRDSIEAFF.

This clonotype was seen only once. The junction shows a germline mismatch at one end, possibly a read error. This chain joins TRBV7-9 and TRBJ1-4, with D hard to call. Germline CDR1 SEHNR, CDR2 FQNEAQ (reference sequence). CDR3 length: 14 residues. The CDR3, as DNA: TGTGCCAACAGCCACGCCTCGCCATGGGAAAAACTGTTCTTT. Protein product: CANSHASPWEKLFF.

This clonotype was recorded at least ten times. This chain connects TRBV6-1 to TRBJ2-1; TRBD2 agrees at 11 bases. Germline trimming cut 6 bases from V and 8 bases from J; bases unmatched to any gene: 9. Germline V gene data show CDR1 as MNHNS and CDR2 as SASEGT. The CDR3 is made up of 15 amino acids. In nucleotides, the CDR3 is TGTGCCAGCAGCCTTGGACTAGCGGGCTTGGATGAGCAGTTCTTC. Translating it yields CASSLGLAGLDEQFF.

A few counts support this clonotype. The CDR3 spells CASSSGKRDEQFF. The CDR3, as DNA: TGTGCCAGCAGCTCGGGGAAGAGGGATGAGCAGTTCTTC. This rearrangement joins TRBV7-9 to TRBJ2-1, with a weak D call TRBD2 (5 bases). The germline V and J ends were trimmed by 4 bases and 8 bases, with 12 bases remaining between them. Germline loops: CDR1 SEHNR, CDR2 FQNEAQ (reference sequence). CDR3 size: 13 residues.

The rearrangement joins TRBV11-2 to TRBJ2-5; 9 bases fit TRBD2. From germline, CDR1 is SGHAT and CDR2 FQNNGV. The CDR3 spans 16 residues. J gave up 5 bases and V 3 bases, and 10 bases lay outside the gene matches. The CDR3 DNA reads as TGTGCCAGCAGCTTGAGACGAGCGGGAGGTTTGGAGACCCAGTACTTC. This codes for CASSLRRAGGLETQYF.